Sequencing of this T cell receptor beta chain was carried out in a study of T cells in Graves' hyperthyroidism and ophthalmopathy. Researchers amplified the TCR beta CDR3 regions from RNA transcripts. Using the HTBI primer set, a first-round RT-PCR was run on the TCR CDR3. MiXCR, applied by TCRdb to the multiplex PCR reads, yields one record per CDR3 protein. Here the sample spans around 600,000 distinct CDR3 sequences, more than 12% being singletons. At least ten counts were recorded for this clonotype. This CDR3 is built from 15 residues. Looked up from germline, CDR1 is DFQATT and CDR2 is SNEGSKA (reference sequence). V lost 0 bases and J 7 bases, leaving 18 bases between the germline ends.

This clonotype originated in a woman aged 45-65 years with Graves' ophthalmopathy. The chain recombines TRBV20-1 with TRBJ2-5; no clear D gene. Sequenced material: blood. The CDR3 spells CSARDRRLARTTQYF. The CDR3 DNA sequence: TGCAGTGCTAGAGATAGGAGACTCGCGCGAACGACCCAGTACTTC.